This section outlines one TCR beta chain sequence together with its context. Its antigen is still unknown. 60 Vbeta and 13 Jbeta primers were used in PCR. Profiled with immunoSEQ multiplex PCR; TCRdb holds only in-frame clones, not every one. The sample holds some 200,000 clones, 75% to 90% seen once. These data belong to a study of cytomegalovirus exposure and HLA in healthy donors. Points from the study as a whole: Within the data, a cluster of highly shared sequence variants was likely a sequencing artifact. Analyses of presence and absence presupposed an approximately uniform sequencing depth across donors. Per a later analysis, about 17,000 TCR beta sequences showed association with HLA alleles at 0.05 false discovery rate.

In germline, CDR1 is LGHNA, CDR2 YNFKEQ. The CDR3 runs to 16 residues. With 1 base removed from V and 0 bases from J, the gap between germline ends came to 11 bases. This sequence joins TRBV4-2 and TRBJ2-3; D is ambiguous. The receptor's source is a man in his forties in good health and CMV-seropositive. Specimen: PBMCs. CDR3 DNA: TGTGCCAGCAGCCAAGCCCACAGTTCTAGCACAGATACGCAGTATTTT. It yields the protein CASSQAHSSSTDTQYF.